This T cell receptor beta chain was observed in a study of Graves' ophthalmopathy and Graves' hyperthyroidism. The V end lost 7 bases, the J end lost 2 bases, and 14 bases lay between the germline ends. Germline V CDR1 and CDR2: SQVTM, ANQGSEA. The CDR3 loop spans 13 amino acids. Ten or more counts support this clonotype. RNA transcripts served as template for amplifying TCR beta CDR3 sequences. HTBI primers were used in a first-round RT-PCR, which preceded a second-round multiplex PCR. TCRdb called the multiplex PCR reads again in MiXCR, with one record for every CDR3 protein. The sample holds approximately 480,000 distinct CDR3 sequences, 13% to 15% seen once.

The sequenced sample consisted of blood. This receptor was obtained from a woman under 40 with Graves' ophthalmopathy. V gene TRBV29-1 combines with J gene TRBJ2-5; D may match TRBD1 or TRBD2 (7 bases each). For the CDR3, the DNA is TGCAGCGCCGAAGCGGGACAGCAAGAGACCCAGTACTTC. This sequence encodes CSAEAGQQETQYF.